This T cell receptor (beta chain) derives from a study of cytomegalovirus exposure and HLA in healthy donors. Use of 60 Vbeta and 13 Jbeta primers characterized the PCR. This table comes from immunoSEQ multiplex PCR, and its TCRdb copy is limited to in-frame clones, with some not included. The table lists about 270,000 clones, 72% of them singletons, with about 2.2% in the top ten. CDR3 size: 15 residues. V lost 4 bases and J lost 4, with 14 bases in between. Germline V CDR1 and CDR2: LNHDA, SQIVND (reference sequence). The clonotype comes from a female donor in good health and CMV-seronegative. The sequenced sample was PBMCs. V and J are TRBV19 and TRBJ2-1; D is perhaps TRBD2 (6 bases). The CDR3 DNA sequence: TGTGCCAGTAGTACCGGGAGTAGCGGTTACAATGAGCAGTTCTTC. As protein: CASSTGSSGYNEQFF.